This passage covers 26 T cell receptor beta chains from one sample sequenced in a study of cytomegalovirus exposure and HLA in healthy donors. The PCR used 60 Vbeta and 13 Jbeta primers. Produced via immunoSEQ multiplex PCR; TCRdb's table is partial and in-frame only. The table shows about 180,000 clones, with about four fifths occurring only once. The source material was PBMCs. The receptors were sampled from a woman under 40 in good health and CMV-seronegative.

The chain is built from TRBV5-1 and TRBJ1-1; maybe TRBD1 (6 bases). The CDR3 extends over 13 amino acids. The V end lost 2 bases, the J end lost 6 bases, and 11 bases lay between the germline ends. Germline V gene sequence: CDR1 SGHRS, CDR2 YFSETQ. DNA for the CDR3: TGCGCCAGCAGCTTAGGGGGACCGGCTGAAGCTTTCTTT. It is translated as CASSLGGPAEAFF.

V usage is TRBV11-3 and J usage is TRBJ2-5; D not certain. The V gene's germline CDR1 is SGHNT and CDR2 YENEEA. Between the trimmed V and J ends, which lost 3 bases and 2 bases, there was a span of 16 bases. This CDR3 is built from 16 residues. CDR3 in DNA: TGTGCCAGCAGCTTCGGCAACGAACTAACACAAGAGACCCAGTACTTC. Its translation is CASSFGNELTQETQYF.

The chain is built from TRBV6-5 and TRBJ2-4; 8 nucleotides match TRBD1. Germline loops: CDR1 MNHEY, CDR2 SVGAGI. With V trimmed by 6 bases and J by 10 bases, 11 bases remained unmatched. CDR3 length: 14 amino acids. The CDR3 bases are TGTGCCAGCAGCGTCGACAGGGGAAGGTCTATTCAGTACTTC. It specifies CASSVDRGRSIQYF.

V gene TRBV6-5 combines with J gene TRBJ1-1; D is uncertain. Germline lookup yields CDR1 MNHEY and CDR2 SVGAGI. Trimming cost V 5 bases and J 5 bases, with 18 bases left between them. This CDR3 is 15 amino acids long. The CDR3 spells CASSIRPTGGTEAFF. The CDR3 region has the DNA TGTGCCAGCAGTATTCGGCCCACGGGAGGGACTGAAGCTTTCTTT.

The genes are TRBV4-3 and TRBJ2-7; 9 nucleotides agree with TRBD1. Looked up from germline, CDR1 is LGHNA and CDR2 is YSLEER. J was trimmed by 2 bases and V by 4 bases; bases with no gene match: 6. This CDR3 is built from 15 residues. CDR3 sequence (DNA): TGCGCCAGCAGCCGATCGAGGACAGGGGCCTACGAGCAGTACTTC. Its translation is CASSRSRTGAYEQYF.

The chain employs TRBV7-2 and TRBJ2-1, with 7 bases identical to TRBD2. CDR1 and CDR2 from the germline V gene are SGHTA and FQGNSA. Losses at the gene ends were 1 base for V and 6 bases for J; bases not matched to a gene: 9. The CDR3 runs to 16 residues. The CDR3, as DNA: TGTGCCAGCAGCTTAGGTCTGCGGGGGTCCCTCAATGAGCAGTTCTTC. Its translation is CASSLGLRGSLNEQFF.

This chain uses TRBV6-6 with TRBJ2-7, with 7 bases identical to TRBD2. The J segment lost 6 bases and the V segment lost 5 bases, leaving 7 bases of the junction unmatched. The CDR3 spans 13 residues. CDR1 and CDR2 (germline): MNHNY, SVGAGI (reference sequence). DNA of the CDR3: TGTGCCAGCAGTACCCATGGGGGGGTCGAGCAGTACTTC. Translated: CASSTHGGVEQYF.

CDR3 bases: TGTGCCAGCAGCCCCGGGACTAGCGGACACCAAGAGACCCAGTACTTC. Translation: CASSPGTSGHQETQYF. The V and J genes are TRBV7-6 and TRBJ2-5; 11 bases are a match to TRBD2. Germline loops: CDR1 SGHVS, CDR2 FNYEAQ. The CDR3 runs to 16 residues. The ends lost 5 bases at V and 0 bases at J; junction bases unmatched: 5.

This clone has only one observation. This chain connects TRBV10-2 to TRBJ2-5; 10 bases match TRBD2. Germline V gene lookup returns CDR1 WSHSY and CDR2 SAAADI. The CDR3 is made up of 15 amino acids. With 4 bases clipped from V and 1 base from J, the junction kept 3 bases outside the gene matches. DNA of the CDR3: TGCGCCAGCAGTGCGGCTAGCGGGGGCCAAGAGACCCAGTACTTC. It specifies CASSAASGGQETQYF.

The chain combines TRBV9 with TRBJ2-3; TRBD1 agrees at 8 bases. The germline V gene encodes CDR1 SGDLS and CDR2 YYNGEE. V trimming: 3 bases; J trimming: 3 bases; junction bases outside the gene matches: 9. The CDR3 has 16 amino acids. This chain's CDR3 is CASSAAPRQGTDTQYF. In DNA, the CDR3 is TGTGCCAGCAGCGCGGCCCCGCGACAGGGGACAGATACGCAGTATTTT.

The CDR3 bases are TGCAGCGTCCACGGGGGGCCGACCAACTACCAAGAGACCCAGTACTTC. Translating gives CSVHGGPTNYQETQYF. The rearrangement joins TRBV29-1 to TRBJ2-5; TRBD2 is a possible D gene (7 bases). CDR1 is SQVTM and CDR2 is ANQGSEA in the germline V gene. The V end was cut by 6 bases, the J end by 0 bases, with 20 bases between. This CDR3 has 16 amino acids.

There are a few counts of this clone. The chain uses TRBV30 and TRBJ1-4; D not certain. V was shortened by 3 bases and J by 2 bases, with 19 bases between the two germline ends. This CDR3 contains 17 residues. From germline, CDR1 is GTSNPN and CDR2 SVGIG (reference sequence). The CDR3 DNA is TGTGCCTGGAGCTTTGGGTCCTATCGAGGGACTAATGAAAAACTGTTTTTT. Its translation: CAWSFGSYRGTNEKLFF.

The chain uses TRBV30 and TRBJ2-1, with 10 bases that match TRBD1. Germline CDR1 and CDR2: GTSNPN and SVGIG (reference sequence). V shed 4 bases, J shed 5 bases, and the junction held 8 bases outside the gene matches. The CDR3 loop spans 15 amino acids. The CDR3 reads CAWNPIGTGDNEQFF. The DNA of the CDR3 is TGTGCCTGGAACCCGATCGGGACAGGGGACAATGAGCAGTTCTTC.

This clone was seen just once. This chain joins TRBV27 and TRBJ1-4; D is uncertain. From germline, CDR1 is MNHEY and CDR2 SMNVEV (reference sequence). V lost 5 bases and J lost 8, with 12 bases in between. There are 13 residues in the CDR3. In nucleotides, the CDR3 is TGTGCCAGCAGTCCTACCCGTAGCGAAAAACTGTTTTTT. Amino acid sequence: CASSPTRSEKLFF.

This chain links TRBV7-6 with TRBJ1-5; 8 nucleotides align to TRBD1. This CDR3 spans 15 amino acids. V shed 5 bases, J shed 3 bases, and the junction held 6 bases outside the gene matches. From germline, CDR1 is SGHVS and CDR2 FNYEAQ. The CDR3 loop is CASSATTGDNQPQHF. CDR3 sequence (DNA): TGTGCCAGCAGCGCAACGACAGGGGACAATCAGCCCCAGCATTTT.

This chain uses TRBV30 with TRBJ2-3; D is uncertain. CDR1 and CDR2 from the germline V gene are GTSNPN and SVGIG (reference sequence). Trimming took off 0 bases at V and 0 bases at J, with 7 bases between the two ends. The CDR3 has 14 amino acids. The CDR3 loop is CAWSVRASTDTQYF. In DNA, the CDR3 is TGTGCCTGGAGTGTTCGAGCTAGCACAGATACGCAGTATTTT.

This chain joins TRBV9 and TRBJ2-5; perhaps TRBD2 as D (5 bases). CDR3 length: 14 residues. The V end was cut by 0 bases, the J end by 4 bases, with 10 bases between. Germline V CDR1 and CDR2: SGDLS, YYNGEE. CDR3 sequence reads: CASSVGGGRETQYF. Written as DNA, the CDR3 is TGTGCCAGCAGCGTAGGTGGAGGACGAGAGACCCAGTACTTC. Full variable domain (remainder filled in from reference TRBV9 and TRBJ2-5): DSGVTQTPKHLITATGQRVTLRCSPRSGDLSVYWYQQSLDQGLQFLIQYYNGEERAKGNILERFSAQQFPDLHSELNLSSLELGDSALYFCASSVGGGRETQYFGPGTRLLVL.

The genes are TRBV19 and TRBJ1-5; D is perhaps TRBD1 (5 bases). CDR1 and CDR2 (germline): LNHDA, SQIVND (reference sequence). The CDR3 has 15 amino acids. Trimming removed 3 bases from V and 4 bases from J, with 13 bases in between. The CDR3 region has the DNA TGTGCCAGTAGTATCGCGGGAGGGGAAAATCAGCCCCAGCATTTT. Translation gives CASSIAGGENQPQHF.

The count of this clone is one. The chain joins TRBV5-1 to TRBJ1-4; D gene ambiguous. Germline V lookup: CDR1 SGHRS, CDR2 YFSETQ. CDR3 length: 17 residues. The V end was cut by 1 base, the J end by 4 bases, with 17 bases between. In DNA, the CDR3 is TGCGCCAGCAGCTTGTGGAGGGTGCCCGAGTATAATGAAAAACTGTTTTTT. It translates to CASSLWRVPEYNEKLFF.

The rearrangement uses TRBV7-2 and TRBJ2-7; tentative D call: TRBD2 (5 bases). Germline CDR1 is SGHTA and CDR2 is FQGNSA. V lost 1 base and J 3 bases, leaving 10 bases between the germline ends. The length of the CDR3 is 14 residues. CDR3 sequence (DNA): TGTGCCAGCAGCTTAGTTCTAGGGAGCTACGAGCAGTACTTC. It specifies CASSLVLGSYEQYF.

The V and J genes are TRBV27 and TRBJ1-5, with D perhaps matching TRBD1 (6 bases). The ends were cut back, 8 bases at V and 4 bases at J, with 24 bases in the middle. Germline CDR1 MNHEY, CDR2 SMNVEV (reference sequence). The CDR3 has 17 amino acids. The CDR3 nucleotides read TGTGCCAGCCACGCGGGCAGGGGAGGGTTAGGTAATCAGCCCCAGCATTTT. Its translation is CASHAGRGGLGNQPQHF.

The chain joins TRBV2 to TRBJ1-4; TRBD1 matches 8 bases. The CDR3 spans 16 residues. V dropped 1 base and J dropped 7; count of bases not matched to a gene: 8. Per germline, CDR1 SNHLY and CDR2 FYNNEI. The CDR3 is CASSEVGGQGSEKLFF. Written as DNA, the CDR3 is TGTGCCAGCAGTGAAGTGGGTGGACAGGGTAGTGAAAAACTGTTTTTT.

The rearrangement joins TRBV7-2 to TRBJ2-5; D may be TRBD2 (7 bases). The CDR3 is made up of 15 amino acids. Germline V lookup: CDR1 SGHTA, CDR2 FQGNSA. V lost 1 base and J 1 base, leaving 10 bases between the germline ends. The CDR3 is CASSLGGGPQETQYF. CDR3 DNA sequence: TGTGCCAGCAGCTTAGGGGGGGGGCCCCAAGAGACCCAGTACTTC.

This chain uses TRBV19 with TRBJ1-5; 11 bases align to TRBD1. CDR3 size: 19 residues. The V and J ends lost 3 bases and 7 bases, in that order; junction bases with no gene match: 17. The V gene's germline CDR1 is LNHDA and CDR2 SQIVND (reference sequence). This CDR3 is CASSIRTGGAYLLRQPQHF. The CDR3 DNA reads as TGTGCCAGTAGTATCCGGACAGGGGGCGCTTACCTTCTCAGGCAGCCCCAGCATTTT.

Only a few counts were recorded for this clone. V gene TRBV30 combines with J gene TRBJ2-3, with 8 bases matching TRBD2. Germline V gene lookup returns CDR1 GTSNPN and CDR2 SVGIG (reference sequence). With V trimmed by 3 bases and J by 2 bases, 4 bases remained unmatched. The CDR3 is 14 residues long. CDR3 nucleotides: TGTGCCTGGAGGGCTAGCGGGCTCACAGATACGCAGTATTTT. This sequence encodes CAWRASGLTDTQYF.

This clone was counted between two and nine times. The gene calls are TRBV6-6 and TRBJ1-1, with TRBD1 matching over 8 bases. The CDR3 has 14 residues. V dropped 5 bases and J dropped 1; count of bases not matched to a gene: 3. From germline, CDR1 is MNHNY and CDR2 SVGAGI (reference sequence). The CDR3 sequence: CASSPGQGNTEAFF. CDR3 coding DNA: TGTGCCAGCAGTCCAGGACAGGGGAACACTGAAGCTTTCTTT.